This T cell receptor beta chain emerged from a study of T cells in Graves' hyperthyroidism and ophthalmopathy. Graves' hyperthyroidism without ophthalmopathy progression within 18 months was termed stable. Lactation, pregnancy, other autoimmune disease or uncontrolled infection excluded patients. Over 9 ml of fresh peripheral blood supplied the PBMCs. Germline V gene data show CDR1 as DFQATT and CDR2 as SNEGSKA (reference sequence). V was shortened by 0 bases and J by 4 bases, with 13 bases between the two germline ends. The CDR3 is 14 residues long. This clonotype was seen ten or more times. Amplified regions were TCR beta CDR3 sequences from RNA transcripts. RT-PCR in the first round (using the HTBI primer set) targeted the TCR CDR3. TCRdb recomputed calls from the multiplex PCR reads with MiXCR, one row per CDR3 protein. In the table there are approximately 480,000 distinct CDR3 sequences, less than 25% of which are singletons.

This TCR was recovered from a man younger than 35 with Graves' hyperthyroidism. This chain links TRBV20-1 with TRBJ2-7; D uncertain. Source material: blood. The chain's CDR3 is CSARDQLAAYEQYF. Here the CDR3 DNA reads TGCAGTGCTAGAGATCAGCTGGCAGCATACGAGCAGTACTTC.